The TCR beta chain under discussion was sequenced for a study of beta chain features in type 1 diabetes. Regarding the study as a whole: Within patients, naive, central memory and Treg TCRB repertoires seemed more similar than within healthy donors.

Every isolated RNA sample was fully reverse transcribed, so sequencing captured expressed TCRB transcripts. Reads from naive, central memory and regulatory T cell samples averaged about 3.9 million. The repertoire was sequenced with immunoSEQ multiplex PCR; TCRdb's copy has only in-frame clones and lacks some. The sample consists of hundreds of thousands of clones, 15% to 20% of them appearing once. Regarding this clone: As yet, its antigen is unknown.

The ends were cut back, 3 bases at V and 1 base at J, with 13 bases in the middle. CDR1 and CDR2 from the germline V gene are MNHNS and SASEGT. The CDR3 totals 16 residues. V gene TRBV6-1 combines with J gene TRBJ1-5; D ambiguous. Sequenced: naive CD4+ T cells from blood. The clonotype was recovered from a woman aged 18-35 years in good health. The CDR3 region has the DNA TGTGCCAGCAGTGATTGGGGAATGTTGAGCAATCAGCCCCAGCATTTT. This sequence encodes CASSDWGMLSNQPQHF.